Below, 32 T cell receptor beta chains from the same sample are listed, as sequenced in a study of T cells in Graves' hyperthyroidism and ophthalmopathy. TCR beta CDR3 sequences were amplified from RNA transcripts. With the HTBI primer set, the TCR CDR3 went through a first round of RT-PCR. MiXCR, run by TCRdb on the multiplex PCR reads, gives a single entry per CDR3 protein. The table records over 650,000 distinct CDR3 sequences, 15% to 20% of them present only once. The sample taken for sequencing was blood. The receptors originated from a man between 18 and 29 years old with Graves' hyperthyroidism.

This clonotype was recorded many times. J is TRBJ2-3 and V is TRBV15; 9 bases align to TRBD1. This CDR3 has 14 amino acids. From germline, CDR1 is LNHNV and CDR2 YYDKDF (reference sequence). V gave up 8 bases and J gave up 2 bases; unmatched junction bases: 5. The CDR3 sequence: CATAGDRDTDTQYF. The CDR3 DNA reads as TGTGCCACCGCAGGGGACAGGGACACAGATACGCAGTATTTT.

This clonotype was seen at least ten times. This rearrangement joins TRBV4-1 to TRBJ2-3; D gene unclear. Germline CDR1 MGHRA, CDR2 YSYEKL. The CDR3 is made up of 15 amino acids. Deletions cut 0 bases from V and 1 base from J, with 8 bases between. In nucleotides, the CDR3 is TGCGCCAGCAGCCAAGAGAACATACGCACAGATACGCAGTATTTT. Amino acids: CASSQENIRTDTQYF.

This clonotype came up many times. The chain links TRBV28 to TRBJ2-3, with TRBD1 identical over 11 bases. The V segment lost 5 bases and the J segment 4 bases; nucleotides outside the gene matches: 5. The CDR3 is 15 amino acids. Germline assignment: CDR1 MDHEN and CDR2 SYDVKM. The CDR3 region is CASSVAGQGADTQYF. CDR3 bases: TGTGCCAGCAGTGTCGCGGGACAGGGGGCAGATACGCAGTATTTT.

This clonotype was recorded at least ten times. The chain uses TRBV28 and TRBJ2-5, with 9 bases aligning to TRBD1. V shed 6 bases and J 5 bases; nucleotides not matched to a gene: 7. CDR1 is MDHEN and CDR2 is SYDVKM in the germline V gene. The CDR3 has 14 amino acids. CDR3 bases: TGTGCCAGCAGGGGACAGGGCCCCGTGGAGACCCAGTACTTC. This codes for CASRGQGPVETQYF.

J is TRBJ1-1 and V is TRBV18; D might be TRBD1 (5 bases). V was cut by 3 bases and J by 4 bases, with 12 bases left in between. This CDR3 spans 14 amino acids. Germline assignment: CDR1 KGHSH and CDR2 LQKENI. CDR3: CASSPTRGSTEAFF. CDR3 coding DNA: TGTGCCAGCTCACCGACAAGGGGCAGCACTGAAGCTTTCTTT.

This clonotype was seen a handful of times. The genes are TRBV7-3 and TRBJ2-5; D not resolved. The CDR3 is made up of 13 amino acids. Germline V gene data show CDR1 as SGHTA and CDR2 as FQGTGA. The V gene lost 0 bases and the J gene lost 4 bases, with 6 bases spanning the gap. CDR3 protein: CASSLTARETQYF. In DNA, the CDR3 is TGTGCCAGCAGCTTAACGGCACGAGAGACCCAGTACTTC.

The chain has TRBV15 and TRBJ1-5; D remains ambiguous. The CDR3 covers 12 residues. V shed 0 bases and J shed 11 bases, with 8 bases lying between them. CDR1 is LNHNV and CDR2 is YYDKDF in the germline V gene (reference sequence). CDR3 amino acids: CATSRDGRAQHF. The CDR3 DNA sequence: TGTGCCACCAGCAGAGATGGCCGGGCCCAGCATTTT.

V usage is TRBV7-2 and J usage is TRBJ1-1; 7 bases fit TRBD1. The J segment lost 5 bases and the V segment lost 3 bases, leaving 9 bases of the junction unmatched. There are 15 residues in the CDR3. Per the germline V gene, CDR1 is SGHTA and CDR2 is FQGNSA. CDR3 amino acids: CASSFVVTGDTEAFF. Here the CDR3 DNA reads TGTGCCAGCAGCTTTGTCGTAACAGGGGATACTGAAGCTTTCTTT.

With respect to this clonotype: This may be a read error: a much more frequent sequence differs by one nucleotide. The rearrangement uses TRBV7-3 and TRBJ1-5, with a weak D call TRBD1 (5 bases). Germline CDR1 SGHTA, CDR2 FQGTGA. The CDR3 loop spans 14 amino acids. Trimming pared 2 bases from V and 4 bases from J, leaving 9 bases between. The CDR3 coding sequence is TGTGCCAGCAGCTTAGGGGGGAAGAATCAGCCCCAGCATTTT. Translated, it gives CASSLGGKNQPQHF.

This clonotype was observed many times. The chain is built from TRBV11-2 and TRBJ2-5; 14 nucleotides line up with TRBD2. The CDR3 runs to 16 residues. Germline V gene data show CDR1 as SGHAT and CDR2 as FQNNGV. Losses at the gene ends were 5 bases for V and 5 bases for J; bases not matched to a gene: 7. The CDR3 reads CASSPRLAGGSETQYF. CDR3 sequence (DNA): TGTGCCAGCAGCCCGCGACTAGCGGGGGGGTCGGAGACCCAGTACTTC.

This chain connects TRBV12-3 or TRBV12-4 to TRBJ2-2; 8 positions agree with TRBD2. The CDR3 is made up of 16 amino acids. After removal of 6 bases from V and 7 bases from J, the junction contained 13 bases not matched to a gene. The CDR3 reads CASSRQGAGAGGELFF. CDR3 DNA: TGTGCCAGCAGCCGCCAGGGAGCGGGAGCCGGCGGGGAGCTGTTTTTT.

This clonotype appeared many times. V gene TRBV2 combines with J gene TRBJ2-1; 8 nucleotides agree with TRBD1. The CDR3 is made up of 14 amino acids. Trimming at V came to 10 bases and at J to 2 bases, leaving 7 bases not matched to a gene. Per germline, CDR1 SNHLY and CDR2 FYNNEI. As DNA, the CDR3 is TGTGCCACCTCCCAGGGACAGGCCTACAATGAGCAGTTCTTC. Translating gives CATSQGQAYNEQFF.

The rearrangement joins TRBV5-1 to TRBJ2-3; tentatively, D is TRBD2 (5 bases). The CDR3 covers 14 residues. Germline CDR1 SGHRS, CDR2 YFSETQ. Between the trimmed V and J ends, which lost 0 bases and 2 bases, there was a span of 7 bases. CDR3 DNA: TGCGCCAGCAGCTTGGTGGGAGCCACAGATACGCAGTATTTT. The encoded protein is CASSLVGATDTQYF.

J is TRBJ1-4 and V is TRBV25-1; TRBD1 might be the D (5 bases). This CDR3 contains 15 residues. Trimming took 2 bases from V and 4 from J, leaving 11 bases between them. Germline CDR1 reads MGHDK; CDR2 reads SYGVNS. Here the CDR3 DNA reads TGTGCCAGCAGTGAAGACAGCGTTCATAATGAAAAACTGTTTTTT. It yields the protein CASSEDSVHNEKLFF.

Comment on this clonotype: With a much larger clone just one base away, this may be a read error. The rearrangement uses TRBV11-3 and TRBJ1-1; 7 bases are a match to TRBD1. Germline V gene lookup returns CDR1 SGHNT and CDR2 YENEEA. The CDR3 loop spans 12 amino acids. CDR3 protein: CAGSSGGPEAFF. CDR3 sequence (DNA): TGTGCCGGCAGCTCAGGGGGTCCTGAAGCTTTCTTT.

This clonotype has only a few counts. The J gene is TRBJ2-1, the V gene TRBV18, with a tentative D call TRBD2 (5 bases). The CDR3 consists of 15 residues. V was clipped by 3 bases and J by 8 bases, with 17 bases between them. Germline V gives CDR1 KGHSH, CDR2 LQKENI. CDR3 DNA: TGTGCCAGCTCACCCGCCGAGGAGGCGGTCGATGAGCAGTTCTTC. This encodes CASSPAEEAVDEQFF.

This clonotype was counted at least ten times. The chain couples TRBV20-1 to TRBJ2-1, with D possibly being TRBD1 or TRBD2 (5 bases each). The CDR3 totals 15 residues. Germline V gene lookup returns CDR1 DFQATT and CDR2 SNEGSKA (reference sequence). With 5 bases removed from V and 0 bases from J, the gap between germline ends came to 14 bases. This chain's CDR3 is CSAPTGTGSYNEQFF. The CDR3 nucleotides are TGCAGTGCTCCTACGGGGACGGGCTCCTACAATGAGCAGTTCTTC.

The sample holds a few counts of this clonotype. The chain is built from TRBV5-5 and TRBJ2-7, with TRBD1 matching over 8 bases. Germline CDR1 and CDR2: SGHKS and YYEKEE (reference sequence). The CDR3 length is 15 residues. V shed 0 bases and J 5 bases; nucleotides not matched to a gene: 7. CDR3 coding DNA: TGTGCCAGCAGCTTGGTACAGGGGGGCCTCGACGAGCAGTACTTC. Translated, it gives CASSLVQGGLDEQYF.

This clonotype was seen ten or more times. The chain carries TRBV5-1 and TRBJ2-7; 8 nucleotides line up with TRBD1. Losses at the gene ends were 4 bases for V and 3 bases for J; bases not matched to a gene: 6. From germline, CDR1 is SGHRS and CDR2 YFSETQ. The CDR3 is 14 amino acids. CDR3 amino acids: CASSTTGDRYEQYF. In DNA, the CDR3 is TGCGCCAGCAGCACGACAGGGGACCGCTACGAGCAGTACTTC.

This clonotype showed up just a few times. The chain joins TRBV7-2 to TRBJ1-1; no clear D gene. Germline CDR1 and CDR2: SGHTA and FQGNSA. This CDR3 spans 13 amino acids. Trimming shortened V by 4 bases and J by 4 bases, and 10 bases separated the two germline ends. The CDR3: CASSWTSVTEAFF. The CDR3, as DNA: TGTGCCAGCAGCTGGACGAGTGTCACTGAAGCTTTCTTT.

V gene TRBV7-9 combines with J gene TRBJ2-2; 7 bases line up with TRBD1. This CDR3 region has 18 residues. After removal of 5 bases from V and 0 bases from J, the junction contained 12 bases not matched to a gene. The germline CDR1 and CDR2 sequences are SEHNR and FQNEAQ (reference sequence). The CDR3 region is CASSITGTAYANTGELFF. DNA of the CDR3: TGTGCCAGCAGCATTACCGGGACAGCCTACGCGAACACCGGGGAGCTGTTTTTT.

This clonotype showed up many times. The J gene is TRBJ2-5, the V gene TRBV12-3 or TRBV12-4, with 9 bases that match TRBD1. J gave up 5 bases and V 6 bases, and 7 bases lay outside the gene matches. The CDR3 is 14 amino acids. The CDR3 sequence is CASSPGTGKETQYF. CDR3 in DNA: TGTGCCAGCAGCCCCGGGACAGGGAAGGAGACCCAGTACTTC.

The chain carries TRBV19 and TRBJ1-5; maybe TRBD1 (6 bases). Deletions cut 1 base from V and 3 bases from J, with 13 bases between. The CDR3 sequence is 16 residues long. Germline loops: CDR1 LNHDA, CDR2 SQIVND (reference sequence). CDR3: CASSIGTAKFNQPQHF. In nucleotides, the CDR3 is TGTGCCAGTAGTATAGGGACAGCAAAATTCAATCAGCCCCAGCATTTT. Filled out from reference TRBV19 and TRBJ1-5, the complete variable domain reads DGGITQSPKYLFRKEGQNVTLSCEQNLNHDAMYWYRQDPGQGLRLIYYSQIVNDFQKGDIAEGYSVSREKKESFPLTVTSAQKNPTAFYLCASSIGTAKFNQPQHFGDGTRLSIL.

The sample holds many counts of this clonotype. V is TRBV12-3 or TRBV12-4 and J is TRBJ2-7, with 11 bases that match TRBD2. The CDR3 contains 16 residues. V was clipped by 6 bases and J by 2 bases; unmatched bases: 9. CDR3: CASRLAGTSGTYEQYF. The CDR3, as DNA: TGTGCCAGCAGACTGGCCGGGACTAGCGGAACCTACGAGCAGTACTTC.

The table lists this clonotype with many counts. This chain links TRBV2 with TRBJ1-6, with TRBD1 matching over 8 bases. Germline CDR1 SNHLY, CDR2 FYNNEI. The CDR3 is made up of 16 amino acids. V was clipped by 5 bases and J by 5 bases; unmatched bases: 8. In DNA form, the CDR3 reads TGTGCCAGCAGTAGGGACAGGACCAATAATAATTCACCCCTCCACTTT. Protein product: CASSRDRTNNNSPLHF.

Concerning this clonotype itself: This may be a read error: a much more frequent sequence differs by one nucleotide. The rearrangement links TRBV7-3 to TRBJ2-3, with a weak D call TRBD2 (5 bases). CDR1 is SGHTA and CDR2 is FQGTGA in the germline V gene. V lost 6 bases and J lost 6, with 13 bases in between. The CDR3 is 13 amino acids. The CDR3: CASSRKGEDTQYF. For the CDR3, the DNA is TGTGCCAGCAGTCGCAAGGGAGAGGATACGCAGTATTTT.

This clonotype came up a few times. Here the CDR3 reads CSARGTGGSGYEQYF. CDR3 DNA: TGCAGTGCTAGAGGAACCGGCGGGAGTGGGTACGAGCAGTACTTC. The gene calls are TRBV20-1 and TRBJ2-7; 7 nucleotides line up with TRBD2. The ends lost 1 base at V and 4 bases at J; junction bases unmatched: 10. This CDR3 region has 15 residues. Germline assignment: CDR1 DFQATT and CDR2 SNEGSKA (reference sequence).

This chain joins TRBV9 and TRBJ2-1, with 8 nucleotides matching TRBD2. Trimming at V came to 4 bases and at J to 6 bases, leaving 12 bases not matched to a gene. The CDR3 spans 16 residues. The germline V gene has CDR1 SGDLS and CDR2 YYNGEE. The DNA of the CDR3 is TGTGCCAGCAGCCACCGTCGGATAGCGGGACGCAATGAGCAGTTCTTC. Amino acids: CASSHRRIAGRNEQFF. The full variable domain, completed using reference TRBV9 and TRBJ2-1, is DSGVTQTPKHLITATGQRVTLRCSPRSGDLSVYWYQQSLDQGLQFLIQYYNGEERAKGNILERFSAQQFPDLHSELNLSSLELGDSALYFCASSHRRIAGRNEQFFGPGTRLTVL.

The table lists this clonotype with many counts. The chain carries TRBV15 and TRBJ2-7; TRBD1 or TRBD2 may be the D gene (5 bases each). V lost 3 bases, J lost 2 bases, and 14 bases lay in between. Germline values: CDR1 LNHNV, CDR2 YYDKDF (reference sequence). This CDR3 is built from 15 residues. For the CDR3, the DNA is TGTGCCACCAGCAGTGGCTACGGGACGACCTACGAGCAGTACTTC. Residues: CATSSGYGTTYEQYF.

This clonotype has a count of ten or more. This chain joins TRBV12-3 or TRBV12-4 and TRBJ2-7; perhaps TRBD2 as D (6 bases). V dropped 2 bases and J dropped 6 bases, with 11 bases sitting between them. This CDR3 has 13 residues. This chain's CDR3 is CASSLSGLGEQYF. Here the CDR3 DNA reads TGTGCCAGCAGTTTAAGCGGGTTAGGCGAGCAGTACTTC.

This clonotype showed up many times. This chain links TRBV12-3 or TRBV12-4 with TRBJ1-1; D call uncertain. The CDR3 sequence is 12 residues long. Trimming shortened V by 7 bases and J by 5 bases, and 11 bases separated the two germline ends. DNA for the CDR3: TGTGCCAGCAAAACCCGGGGTACTGAAGCTTTCTTT. Translated: CASKTRGTEAFF.

Regarding this clonotype: A clone one base away is much larger, so this may be a read error. The CDR3 reads CAGSPWDRGYGTNEKLFF. For the CDR3, the DNA is TGTGCCGGCAGTCCCTGGGACAGGGGGTACGGAACTAATGAAAAACTGTTTTTT. This chain joins TRBV28 and TRBJ1-4; TRBD1 matches 11 bases. The CDR3 length is 18 residues. Germline loops: CDR1 MDHEN, CDR2 SYDVKM.